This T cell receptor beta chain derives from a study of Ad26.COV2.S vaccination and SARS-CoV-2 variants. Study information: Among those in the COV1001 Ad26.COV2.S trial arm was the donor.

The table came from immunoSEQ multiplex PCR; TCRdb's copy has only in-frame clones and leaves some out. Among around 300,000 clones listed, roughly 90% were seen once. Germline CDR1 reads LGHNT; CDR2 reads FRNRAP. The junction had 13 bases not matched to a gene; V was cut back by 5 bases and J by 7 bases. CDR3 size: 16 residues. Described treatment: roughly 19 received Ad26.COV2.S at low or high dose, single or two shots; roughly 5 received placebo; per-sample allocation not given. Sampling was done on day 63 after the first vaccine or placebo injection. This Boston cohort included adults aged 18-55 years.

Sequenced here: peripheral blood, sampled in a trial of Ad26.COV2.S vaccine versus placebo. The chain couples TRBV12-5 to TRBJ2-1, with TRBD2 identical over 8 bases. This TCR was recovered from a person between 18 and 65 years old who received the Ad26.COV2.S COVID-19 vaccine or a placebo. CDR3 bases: TGTGCTAGTGGTCCCGGGGGGGGCGGGAGAGGTAATGAGCAGTTCTTC. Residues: CASGPGGGGRGNEQFF. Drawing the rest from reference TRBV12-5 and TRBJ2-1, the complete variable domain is DARVTQTPRHKVTEMGQEVTMRCQPILGHNTVFWYRQTMMQGLELLAYFRNRAPLDDSGMPKDRFSAEMPDATLATLKIQPSEPRDSAVYFCASGPGGGGRGNEQFFGPGTRLTVL.